Following are 23 T cell receptor beta chains from one sample sequenced in a study of vaccination and CD4 T cells after COVID-19 (dated by TCRdb to the early 2020s). Library generation was performed with PCR. Instrument used: Illumina iSeq 100. DNA from cultured CD4+ T cells underwent TCR sequencing with the Oncomine TCR Beta short-read assay at the Johns Hopkins FTIC core. TCRdb ran its own pipeline on the public reads, namely fastp trimming at Q25 and MiXCR clone calling, and kept in-frame beta chains. Every entry covers one CDR3 protein and lists the most common genes and DNA from its rows. The sample records about 19,000 distinct CDR3 sequences, about 21% of which are singletons. Approximately 7.8% of the sample comes from the top ten. These TCRs' antigens remain unknown. The label giving this sample's treatment or condition can be read as: roughly ten-day PBMC culture with coronavirus spike peptide pools or control peptides (ViraFEST assay).

What was sequenced was cultured CD4+ T cells from blood. Receptors originate from a human donor with COVID-19.

The rearrangement uses TRBV7-9 and TRBJ1-3, with D unresolved. The length of the CDR3 is 16 residues. CDR1 is SEHNR and CDR2 is FQNEAQ in the germline V gene (reference sequence). The V end lost 4 bases, the J end lost 0 bases, and 13 bases lay between the germline ends. CDR3 sequence: CASSSSWGFSGNTIYF. The CDR3 DNA sequence: TGTGCCAGCAGCTCAAGTTGGGGATTCTCTGGAAACACCATATATTTT.

This clonotype occurred a few times. The chain couples TRBV7-2 to TRBJ2-1, with no clear D. Germline-derived CDR1 and CDR2 are SGHTA and FQGNSA. This CDR3 is built from 14 residues. V lost 5 bases to trimming and J lost 9 bases, with 17 bases between them. CDR3 sequence reads: CASSLARVSPEQFF. The CDR3 coding sequence is TGTGCCAGCAGCCTGGCCCGGGTATCTCCTGAGCAGTTCTTC. Supplemented by reference TRBV7-2 and TRBJ2-1, the full variable domain reads GAGVSQSPSNKVTEKGKDVELRCDPISGHTALYWYRQSLGQGLEFLIYFQGNSAPDKSGLPSDRFSAERTGGSVSTLTIQRTQQEDSAVYLCASSLARVSPEQFFGPGTRLTVL.

This clonotype was seen only a few times. The V gene is TRBV20-1, the J gene TRBJ2-5; the D gene is possibly TRBD1 (5 bases). The V end lost 6 bases, the J end lost 5 bases, and 19 bases lay between the germline ends. CDR3 length: 14 residues. Germline CDR1 is DFQATT and CDR2 is SNEGSKA (reference sequence). CDR3 DNA sequence: TGCAGTGCCAAGACGGTTACAGGCGGTGAGACCCAGTACTTC. Amino acids: CSAKTVTGGETQYF.

This clonotype is medium-sized. CDR3 in DNA: TGTGCCACCCATAATGGCTACACCTTC. It specifies CATHNGYTF. The chain combines TRBV28 with TRBJ1-2; the D is unclear. CDR3 size: 9 residues. The V and J ends lost 10 bases and 6 bases respectively, with 6 bases between them. Germline CDR1 reads MDHEN; CDR2 reads SYDVKM.

This clonotype came up a few times. The genes are TRBV6-5 and TRBJ2-3; D may be TRBD1 or TRBD2 (5 bases each). CDR1 and CDR2 (germline): MNHEY, SVGAGI. CDR3 length: 14 residues. Deletions cut 2 bases from V and 7 bases from J, with 13 bases between. DNA of the CDR3: TGTGCCAGCAGTTACCGGGACGGAGCCTATACGCAGTATTTT. It specifies CASSYRDGAYTQYF.

V and J are TRBV18 and TRBJ2-5, with D unclear. V was shortened by 6 bases and J by 2 bases, with 10 bases between the two germline ends. CDR3 length: 13 amino acids. In germline, CDR1 is KGHSH, CDR2 LQKENI. This CDR3 is CASSGIQQETQYF. The CDR3 DNA reads as TGTGCCAGCTCGGGTATTCAACAAGAGACCCAGTACTTC.

V is TRBV20-1 and J is TRBJ2-7; tentative D call: TRBD1 (5 bases). The CDR3 length is 14 residues. Germline CDR1 is DFQATT and CDR2 is SNEGSKA (reference sequence). V gave up 0 bases and J gave up 7 bases, with 16 bases separating them. The CDR3 nucleotides read TGCAGTGCTAGAGATGCAGGGCTTACGCGGGAGCAGTACTTC. Amino acids: CSARDAGLTREQYF.

The rearrangement joins TRBV6-1 to TRBJ2-1; D perhaps matches TRBD2 (6 bases). Germline V CDR1 and CDR2: MNHNS, SASEGT. The CDR3 consists of 16 residues. The germline V and J ends were trimmed by 7 bases and 6 bases, with 22 bases remaining between them. The CDR3 sequence: CASIRPGSIRANEQFF. The CDR3 DNA is TGTGCCAGCATCCGACCCGGGAGCATCAGGGCCAATGAGCAGTTCTTC.

V is TRBV27 and J is TRBJ1-2; 11 bases fit TRBD1. CDR1 and CDR2 (germline): MNHEY, SMNVEV (reference sequence). Trimming at V came to 6 bases and at J to 3 bases, leaving 6 bases not matched to a gene. The CDR3 totals 15 residues. The chain's CDR3 is CASRRPGQGDYGYTF. The CDR3 nucleotides are TGTGCCAGCAGACGTCCGGGACAGGGGGACTATGGCTACACCTTC.

This chain connects TRBV7-9 to TRBJ1-1; tentative D call: TRBD1 (5 bases). CDR1 and CDR2 from the germline V gene are SEHNR and FQNEAQ (reference sequence). The V and J ends lost 1 base and 11 bases respectively, with 8 bases between them. This CDR3 contains 11 residues. The CDR3 reads CASSLGTSAFF. CDR3 nucleotide sequence: TGTGCCAGCAGCTTAGGGACAAGTGCTTTCTTT. Looking up the rest from reference TRBV7-9 and TRBJ1-1 gives the full variable domain: DTGVSQNPRHKITKRGQNVTFRCDPISEHNRLYWYRQTLGQGPEFLTYFQNEAQLEKSRLLSDRFSAERPKGSFSTLEIQRTEQGDSAMYLCASSLGTSAFFGQGTRLTVV.

The chain has TRBV11-2 and TRBJ1-1; D is perhaps TRBD1 (6 bases). The CDR3 has 14 residues. V was pared by 5 bases and J by 2 bases, with 12 bases between. The germline V gene has CDR1 SGHAT and CDR2 FQNNGV. The CDR3 here is CASSPGQSNTEAFF. In DNA form, the CDR3 reads TGTGCCAGCAGCCCCGGACAGAGTAACACTGAAGCTTTCTTT.

This chain uses TRBV5-1 with TRBJ2-1; 12 bases agree with TRBD2. Germline V gene lookup returns CDR1 SGHRS and CDR2 YFSETQ. Trimming removed 4 bases from V and 0 bases from J; junction bases left unmatched: 5. CDR3 length: 17 residues. The CDR3 reads CASSRGLAGSSYNEQFF. In DNA form, the CDR3 reads TGCGCCAGCAGCAGGGGACTAGCGGGTAGCTCCTACAATGAGCAGTTCTTC.

The rearrangement joins TRBV11-2 to TRBJ2-3, with TRBD2 identical over 13 bases. CDR3 length: 16 amino acids. CDR1 and CDR2 from the germline V gene are SGHAT and FQNNGV. The ends lost 5 bases at V and 7 bases at J; junction bases unmatched: 9. The CDR3 DNA reads as TGTGCCAGCAGCCCCGGGACTAGCGGGGCTGGGAATACGCAGTATTTT. It translates to CASSPGTSGAGNTQYF.

V and J are TRBV7-8 and TRBJ2-3, with 13 bases aligning to TRBD2. V shed 5 bases and J 4 bases; nucleotides not matched to a gene: 12. The CDR3 is 18 amino acids. Looked up from germline, CDR1 is SGHVS and CDR2 is FQNEAQ. This CDR3 reads CASSRVLAGGRGPDTQYF. The CDR3 bases are TGTGCCAGCAGCCGCGTACTAGCGGGGGGGCGTGGCCCAGATACGCAGTATTTT. Full variable domain (remainder filled in from reference TRBV7-8 and TRBJ2-3): GAGVSQSPRYKVAKRGQDVALRCDPISGHVSLFWYQQALGQGPEFLTYFQNEAQLDKSGLPSDRFFAERPEGSVSTLKIQRTQQEDSAVYLCASSRVLAGGRGPDTQYFGPGTRLTVL.

This clonotype was picked up a small number of times. The chain recombines TRBV7-2 with TRBJ2-5; D might be TRBD2 (6 bases). The CDR3 has 13 amino acids. Germline assignment: CDR1 SGHTA and CDR2 FQGNSA. Trimming left V 5 bases short and J 4 bases short, with 11 bases between. CDR3 bases: TGTGCCAGCAGCGGGACTTGGACAGAGACCCAGTACTTC. Encoded protein: CASSGTWTETQYF.

The chain has TRBV21-1 and TRBJ2-7. TRBV21-1 is given as a pseudogene. The CDR3 sequence is 15 residues long. The CDR3 DNA sequence: TGTGCCAGCAGCAAACTCCGACTGGTGTACTACGAGCAGTACTTC. This encodes CASSKLRLVYYEQYF.

The chain carries TRBV20-1 and TRBJ2-5, with D tentatively TRBD2 (6 bases). The germline V gene encodes CDR1 DFQATT and CDR2 SNEGSKA (reference sequence). CDR3 size: 14 residues. With 2 bases removed from V and 3 bases from J, the gap between germline ends came to 13 bases. As DNA, the CDR3 is TGCAGTGCTAGACTGGCAGGGAGGAAAGAGACCCAGTACTTC. This codes for CSARLAGRKETQYF.

The V and J genes are TRBV30 and TRBJ1-2, with TRBD1 as a possible D gene (5 bases). The germline V gene has CDR1 GTSNPN and CDR2 SVGIG (reference sequence). This CDR3 contains 14 residues. Trimming stripped 0 bases from V and 4 bases from J, with 12 bases between. The CDR3 loop reads CAWSVLQGRYGYTF. The CDR3 DNA reads TGTGCCTGGAGTGTACTTCAGGGCCGCTATGGCTACACCTTC.

This clonotype was detected once. This sequence joins TRBV2 and TRBJ2-5; 8 bases line up with TRBD2. Germline CDR1 is SNHLY and CDR2 is FYNNEI. V lost 6 bases, J lost 1 base, and 7 bases stayed unmatched. This CDR3 is built from 15 residues. CDR3 coding DNA: TGTGCCAGCAGCCTTAGCGGGGTGGGCCAAGAGACCCAGTACTTC. It yields the protein CASSLSGVGQETQYF.

This clonotype was counted between two and nine times. This chain uses TRBV20-1 with TRBJ1-6, with 7 bases lining up with TRBD1. Per the germline V gene, CDR1 is DFQATT and CDR2 is SNEGSKA (reference sequence). The trim removed 0 bases at V and 7 bases at J, leaving 6 bases unmatched. The CDR3 loop spans 15 amino acids. The CDR3 DNA follows: TGCAGTGCTAGAGATGCCCAGGGGGTGAATTCACCCCTCCACTTT. It translates to CSARDAQGVNSPLHF.

The gene calls are TRBV7-2 and TRBJ2-2, with TRBD1 as a possible D gene (6 bases). Trimming took off 4 bases at V and 0 bases at J, with 9 bases between the two ends. This CDR3 has 15 residues. Germline CDR1 and CDR2: SGHTA and FQGNSA. CDR3 DNA sequence: TGTGCCAGCAGCTGGTGGACAGCGAACACCGGGGAGCTGTTTTTT. Its protein is CASSWWTANTGELFF.

This clonotype occurred a few times. The gene calls are TRBV2 and TRBJ2-3, with TRBD1 matching over 9 bases. V lost 7 bases and J lost 6; bases outside the gene matches: 8. Germline CDR1 is SNHLY and CDR2 is FYNNEI. The CDR3 is 14 amino acids. The CDR3 DNA follows: TGTGCCAGCATGCGACAGGGGGAGGTGGATACGCAGTATTTT. Translated: CASMRQGEVDTQYF.

Within the sample, this clonotype is medium-sized (0.01 to 0.1%). The chain links TRBV10-1 to TRBJ1-1, with 9 bases matching TRBD1. This CDR3 region has 14 residues. From germline, CDR1 is WNHNN and CDR2 SYGVQD (reference sequence). V lost 5 bases, J lost 4 bases, and 5 bases stayed unmatched. The CDR3 DNA is TGCGCCAGCAGTTCGACAGGGGGGTCCACTGAAGCTTTCTTT. It translates to CASSSTGGSTEAFF.